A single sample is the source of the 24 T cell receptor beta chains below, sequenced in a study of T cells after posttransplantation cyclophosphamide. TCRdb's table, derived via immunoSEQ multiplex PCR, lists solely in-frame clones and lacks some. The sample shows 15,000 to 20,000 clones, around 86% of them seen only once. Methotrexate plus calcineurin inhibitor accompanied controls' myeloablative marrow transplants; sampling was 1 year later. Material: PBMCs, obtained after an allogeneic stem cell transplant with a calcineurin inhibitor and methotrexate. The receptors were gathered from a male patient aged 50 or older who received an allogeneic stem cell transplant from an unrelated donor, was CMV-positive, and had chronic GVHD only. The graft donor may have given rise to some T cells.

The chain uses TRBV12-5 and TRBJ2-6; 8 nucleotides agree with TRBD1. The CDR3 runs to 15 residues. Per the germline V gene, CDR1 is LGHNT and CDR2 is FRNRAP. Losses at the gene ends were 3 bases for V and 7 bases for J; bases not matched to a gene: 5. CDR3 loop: CASGFLQGDANVLTF. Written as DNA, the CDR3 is TGTGCTAGTGGTTTCTTACAGGGGGACGCCAACGTCCTGACTTTC.

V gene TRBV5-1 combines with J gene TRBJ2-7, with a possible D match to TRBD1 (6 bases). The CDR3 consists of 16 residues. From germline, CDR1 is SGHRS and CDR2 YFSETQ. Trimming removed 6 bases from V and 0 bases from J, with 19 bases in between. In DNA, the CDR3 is TGCGCCAGCATTTCCAACGGGACATCCATCTCCTACGAGCAGTACTTC. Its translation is CASISNGTSISYEQYF.

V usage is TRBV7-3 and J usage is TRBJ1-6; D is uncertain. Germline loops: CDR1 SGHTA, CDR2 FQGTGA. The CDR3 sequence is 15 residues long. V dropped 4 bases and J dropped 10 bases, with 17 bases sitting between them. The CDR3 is CASSSYAAPGSPLHF. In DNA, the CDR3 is TGTGCCAGCAGCTCCTACGCCGCTCCGGGGTCACCCCTCCACTTT.

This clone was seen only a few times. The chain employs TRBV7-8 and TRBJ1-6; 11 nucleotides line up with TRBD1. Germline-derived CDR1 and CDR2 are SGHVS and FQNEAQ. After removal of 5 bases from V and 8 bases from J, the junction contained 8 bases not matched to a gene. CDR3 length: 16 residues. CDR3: CASSPRTGGAYSPLHF. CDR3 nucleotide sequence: TGTGCCAGCAGCCCCAGGACAGGGGGCGCCTATTCACCCCTCCACTTT.

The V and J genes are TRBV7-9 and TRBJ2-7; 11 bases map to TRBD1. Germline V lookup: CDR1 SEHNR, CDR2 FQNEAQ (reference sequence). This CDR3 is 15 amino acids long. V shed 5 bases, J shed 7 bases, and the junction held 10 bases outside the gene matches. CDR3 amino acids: CASSPRGQGAEEQYF. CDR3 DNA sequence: TGTGCCAGCAGCCCACGTGGACAGGGGGCTGAAGAGCAGTACTTC.

CDR3 nucleotide sequence: TGCGCCAGCAGCTTGAGGCTAGCGGGGCCGCAGGATGAGCAGTTCTTC. It translates to CASSLRLAGPQDEQFF. The V gene is TRBV5-1, the J gene TRBJ2-1; TRBD2 agrees at 9 bases. V trimming: 1 base; J trimming: 8 bases; junction bases outside the gene matches: 10. The length of the CDR3 is 16 residues. Germline CDR1 reads SGHRS; CDR2 reads YFSETQ.

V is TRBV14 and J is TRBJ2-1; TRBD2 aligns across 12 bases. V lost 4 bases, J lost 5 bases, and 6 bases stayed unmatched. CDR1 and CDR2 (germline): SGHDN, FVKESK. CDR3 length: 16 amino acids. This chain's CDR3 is CASSPTPSGGDNEQFF. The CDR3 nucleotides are TGTGCCAGCAGCCCCACCCCTAGCGGGGGGGACAATGAGCAGTTCTTC.

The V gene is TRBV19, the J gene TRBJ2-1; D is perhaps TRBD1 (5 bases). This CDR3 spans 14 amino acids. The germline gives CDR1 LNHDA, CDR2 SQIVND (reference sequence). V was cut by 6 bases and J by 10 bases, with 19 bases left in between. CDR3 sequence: CASSAIFWTHEQFF. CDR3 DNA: TGTGCCAGTAGCGCAATTTTCTGGACACACGAGCAGTTCTTC.

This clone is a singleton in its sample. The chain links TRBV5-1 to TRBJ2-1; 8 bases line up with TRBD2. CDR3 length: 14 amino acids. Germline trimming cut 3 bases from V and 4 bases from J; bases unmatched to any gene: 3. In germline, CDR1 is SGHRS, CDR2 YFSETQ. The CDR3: CASSSSGGYNEQFF. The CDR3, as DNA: TGCGCCAGCAGCTCCAGCGGGGGTTACAATGAGCAGTTCTTC.

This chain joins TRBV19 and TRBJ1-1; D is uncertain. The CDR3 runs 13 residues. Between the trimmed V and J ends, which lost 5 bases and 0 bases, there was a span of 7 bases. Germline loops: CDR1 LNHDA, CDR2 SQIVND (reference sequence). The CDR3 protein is CASSATVNTEAFF. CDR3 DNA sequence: TGTGCCAGTAGTGCGACTGTGAACACTGAAGCTTTCTTT.

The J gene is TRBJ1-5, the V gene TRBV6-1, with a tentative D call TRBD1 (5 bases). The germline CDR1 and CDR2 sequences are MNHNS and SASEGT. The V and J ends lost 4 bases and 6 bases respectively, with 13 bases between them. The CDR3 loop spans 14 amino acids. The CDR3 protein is CASSGQPLGQPQHF. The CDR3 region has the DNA TGTGCCAGCAGTGGACAGCCTCTAGGTCAGCCCCAGCATTTT.

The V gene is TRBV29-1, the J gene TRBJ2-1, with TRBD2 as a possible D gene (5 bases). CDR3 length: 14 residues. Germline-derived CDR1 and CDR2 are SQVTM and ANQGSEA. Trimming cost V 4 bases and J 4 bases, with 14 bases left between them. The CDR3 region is CSVVRLSGYNEQFF. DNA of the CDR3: TGCAGCGTTGTTAGACTTTCGGGATACAATGAGCAGTTCTTC.

CDR3 protein: CASSQDRDTQYF. In DNA form, the CDR3 reads TGTGCCAGCAGCCAAGATAGAGATACGCAGTATTTT. The gene calls are TRBV4-2 and TRBJ2-3, with D unresolved. Germline loops: CDR1 LGHNA, CDR2 YNFKEQ. The germline V and J ends were trimmed by 0 bases and 5 bases, with 3 bases remaining between them. CDR3 length equals 12 residues.

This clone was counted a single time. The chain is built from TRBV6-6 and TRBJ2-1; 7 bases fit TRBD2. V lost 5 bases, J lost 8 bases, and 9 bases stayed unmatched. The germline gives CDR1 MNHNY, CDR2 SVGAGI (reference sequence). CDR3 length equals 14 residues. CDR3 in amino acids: CASSRAGTQHEQFF. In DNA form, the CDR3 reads TGTGCCAGCAGTCGAGCGGGAACCCAACATGAGCAGTTCTTC.

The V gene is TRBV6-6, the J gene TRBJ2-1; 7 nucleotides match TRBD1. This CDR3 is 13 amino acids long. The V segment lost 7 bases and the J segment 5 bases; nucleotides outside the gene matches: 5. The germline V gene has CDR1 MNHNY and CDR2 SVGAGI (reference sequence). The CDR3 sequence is CASKGAAHNEQFF. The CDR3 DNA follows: TGTGCCAGCAAGGGGGCGGCACACAATGAGCAGTTCTTC.

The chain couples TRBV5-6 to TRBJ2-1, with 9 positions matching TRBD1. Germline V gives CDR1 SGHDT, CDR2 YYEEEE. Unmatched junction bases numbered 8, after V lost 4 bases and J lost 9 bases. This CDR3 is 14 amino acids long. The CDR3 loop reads CASSAADRGAEQFF. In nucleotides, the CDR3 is TGTGCCAGCAGCGCCGCGGACAGGGGCGCTGAGCAGTTCTTC. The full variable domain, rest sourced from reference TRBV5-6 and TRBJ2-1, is DAGVTQSPTHLIKTRGQQVTLRCSPKSGHDTVSWYQQALGQGPQFIFQYYEEEERQRGNFPDRFSGHQFPNYSSELNVNALLLGDSALYLCASSAADRGAEQFFGPGTRLTVL.

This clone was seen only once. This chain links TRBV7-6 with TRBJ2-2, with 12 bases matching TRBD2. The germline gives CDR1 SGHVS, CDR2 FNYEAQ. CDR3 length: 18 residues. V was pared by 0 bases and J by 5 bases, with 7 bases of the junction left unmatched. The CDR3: CASSLAETSGSKTGELFF. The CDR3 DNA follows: TGTGCCAGCAGCTTAGCTGAGACTAGCGGGAGTAAGACCGGGGAGCTGTTTTTT.

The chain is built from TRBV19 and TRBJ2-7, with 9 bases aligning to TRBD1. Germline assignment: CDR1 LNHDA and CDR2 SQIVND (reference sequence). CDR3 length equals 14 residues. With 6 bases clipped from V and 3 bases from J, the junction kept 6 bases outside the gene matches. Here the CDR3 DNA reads TGTGCCAGTAGCACCGGGACAGGGAACTACGAGCAGTACTTC. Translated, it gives CASSTGTGNYEQYF.

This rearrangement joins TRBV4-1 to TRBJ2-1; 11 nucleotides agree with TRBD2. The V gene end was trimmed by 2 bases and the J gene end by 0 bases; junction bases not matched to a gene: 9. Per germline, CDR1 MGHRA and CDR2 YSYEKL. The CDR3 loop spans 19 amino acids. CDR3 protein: CASSQSLLAGESSYNEQFF. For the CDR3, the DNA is TGCGCCAGCAGCCAATCTTTACTAGCGGGGGAGAGCTCCTACAATGAGCAGTTCTTC.

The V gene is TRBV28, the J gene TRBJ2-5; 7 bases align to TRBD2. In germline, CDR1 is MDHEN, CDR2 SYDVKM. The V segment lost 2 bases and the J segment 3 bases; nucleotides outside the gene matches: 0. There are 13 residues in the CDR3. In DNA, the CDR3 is TGTGCCAGCAGTTTAGGGGGGGAAGAGACCCAGTACTTC. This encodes CASSLGGEETQYF.

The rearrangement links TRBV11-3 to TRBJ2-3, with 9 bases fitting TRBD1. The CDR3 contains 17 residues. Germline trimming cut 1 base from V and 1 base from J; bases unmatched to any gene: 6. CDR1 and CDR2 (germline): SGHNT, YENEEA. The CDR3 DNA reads TGTGCCAGCAGCTTAGTCGGCGGGACAGGGCGCACAGATACGCAGTATTTT. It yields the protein CASSLVGGTGRTDTQYF.

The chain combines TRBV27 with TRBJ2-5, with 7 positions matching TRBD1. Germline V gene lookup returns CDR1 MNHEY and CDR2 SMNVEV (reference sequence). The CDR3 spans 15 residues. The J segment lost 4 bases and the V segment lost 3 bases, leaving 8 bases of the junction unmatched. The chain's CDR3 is CASSFGTDFLETQYF. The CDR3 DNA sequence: TGTGCCAGCAGTTTCGGGACAGATTTCTTAGAGACCCAGTACTTC.

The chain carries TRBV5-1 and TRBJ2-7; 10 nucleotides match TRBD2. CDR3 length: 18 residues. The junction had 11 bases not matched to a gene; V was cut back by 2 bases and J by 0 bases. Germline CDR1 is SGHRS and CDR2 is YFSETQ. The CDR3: CASSLKPTSGAYSYEQYF. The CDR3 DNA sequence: TGCGCCAGCAGCTTAAAGCCTACTAGCGGGGCATACTCCTACGAGCAGTACTTC. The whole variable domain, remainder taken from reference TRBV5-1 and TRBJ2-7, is KAGVTQTPRYLIKTRGQQVTLSCSPISGHRSVSWYQQTPGQGLQFLFEYFSETQRNKGNFPGRFSGRQFSNSRSEMNVSTLELGDSALYLCASSLKPTSGAYSYEQYFGPGTRLTVT.

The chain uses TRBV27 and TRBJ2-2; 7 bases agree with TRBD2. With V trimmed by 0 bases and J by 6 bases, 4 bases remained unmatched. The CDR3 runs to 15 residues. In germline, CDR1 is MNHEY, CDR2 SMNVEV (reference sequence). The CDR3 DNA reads TGTGCCAGCAGTTTATCCCAGGGAGGGCCCGGGGAGCTGTTTTTT. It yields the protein CASSLSQGGPGELFF.